This entry describes one TCR beta chain. These data belong to a study of cytomegalovirus exposure and HLA in healthy donors. Vbeta (60) and Jbeta (13) primers were used in the PCR. Data came from immunoSEQ multiplex PCR; TCRdb stores just in-frame clones and leaves some out. The profile shows 100,000 to 150,000 clones, under 85% of them singletons. Germline V gene sequence: CDR1 SGHNT, CDR2 YENEEA. The CDR3 spans 16 residues. The trim removed 1 base at V and 2 bases at J, leaving 4 bases unmatched. The specimen was PBMCs. The receptor was isolated from a woman aged 45 to 65 in good health and CMV-seropositive. The V call is TRBV11-3, the J call TRBJ1-1; 10 nucleotides match TRBD1. The CDR3 region is CASSLVGTGVNTEAFF. The CDR3 nucleotides read TGTGCCAGCAGCTTAGTCGGGACAGGGGTTAACACTGAAGCTTTCTTT.